The 13 T cell receptor beta chains listed next were all sequenced from one sample in a study of blood T cell repertoires in COVID-19. Generated by immunoSEQ multiplex PCR, the TCRdb table keeps only in-frame clones and is missing some. The table lists 200,000 to 250,000 clones, approximately 91% of them singletons. The specimen sequenced was peripheral blood. All receptors come from a woman aged 60-70 years with acute or convalescent COVID-19.

CDR3: CSVEDSPATDTQYF. In nucleotides, the CDR3 is TGCAGCGTCGAGGACAGCCCTGCCACAGATACGCAGTATTTT. The gene calls are TRBV29-1 and TRBJ2-3, with D possibly being TRBD1 (6 bases). This CDR3 is 14 amino acids long. CDR1 is SQVTM, CDR2 ANQGSEA, per germline. Between the trimmed V and J ends, which lost 6 bases and 2 bases, there was a span of 15 bases.

The gene calls are TRBV6-6 and TRBJ1-5; the D is unclear. The CDR3 runs 16 residues. CDR1 is MNHNY, CDR2 SVGAGI, per germline (reference sequence). V lost 4 bases, J lost 7 bases, and 20 bases lay in between. The CDR3: CASSFNLFREGQPQHF. In DNA, the CDR3 is TGTGCCAGCAGTTTCAACCTATTTCGGGAGGGACAGCCCCAGCATTTT.

This chain connects TRBV21-1 to TRBJ2-7; the tabulated D call, TRBD2, remains unverified against the DNA. TRBV21-1 is designated a pseudogene. The CDR3 is made up of 16 amino acids. CDR3 in DNA: TGTGCCAGCAGCCGGAGGGCGGCAGAACCTCACGGGGAGCAGTACTTC. Translation: CASSRRAAEPHGEQYF.

This clone was seen a few times. This chain connects TRBV11-2 to TRBJ1-4, with D tentatively TRBD1 (6 bases). Germline V gene sequence: CDR1 SGHAT, CDR2 FQNNGV. The germline V and J ends were trimmed by 5 bases and 13 bases, with 17 bases remaining between them. The CDR3 consists of 13 residues. DNA for the CDR3: TGTGCCAGCAGCGCCCTAACAGGGCGAGTACTGTTTTTT. Amino acid sequence: CASSALTGRVLFF.

V gene TRBV3-1 (or the pseudogene TRBV3-2) combines with J gene TRBJ1-2, with TRBD1 matching over 7 bases. The germline CDR1 and CDR2 sequences are LGHDT and YNNKEL (reference sequence). The CDR3 runs to 16 residues. After removal of 1 base from V and 1 base from J, the junction contained 6 bases not matched to a gene. CDR3 region: CASSQVQGLGNYGYTF. The DNA of the CDR3 is TGTGCCAGCAGCCAAGTACAGGGGTTGGGTAACTATGGCTACACCTTC.

The chain has TRBV6-6 and TRBJ2-7, with 7 nucleotides matching TRBD1. This CDR3 has 13 residues. J lost 3 bases, V lost 7 bases, and 6 bases had no gene match. The germline V gene encodes CDR1 MNHNY and CDR2 SVGAGI (reference sequence). As DNA, the CDR3 is TGTGCCAGCACCGGACAGGAACACTACGAGCAGTACTTC. It encodes CASTGQEHYEQYF.

This rearrangement joins TRBV7-9 to TRBJ1-2; D may be TRBD1 (5 bases). Germline values: CDR1 SEHNR, CDR2 FQNEAQ (reference sequence). With 3 bases removed from V and 8 bases from J, the gap between germline ends came to 10 bases. This CDR3 contains 12 residues. Here the CDR3 DNA reads TGTGCCAGCAGCTTGGCAGGGCGCGGCTACACCTTC. Protein: CASSLAGRGYTF.

CDR3: CASSPDSAKNTEAFF. CDR3 in DNA: TGTGCCAGCAGCCCGGACAGCGCCAAGAACACTGAAGCTTTCTTT. This chain links TRBV7-9 with TRBJ1-1, with TRBD1 as a possible D gene (6 bases). Germline assignment: CDR1 SEHNR and CDR2 FQNEAQ (reference sequence). V lost 5 bases and J 1 base, leaving 14 bases between the germline ends. The CDR3 totals 15 residues.

This chain connects TRBV7-9 to TRBJ2-7; D remains unclear. Germline V gene sequence: CDR1 SEHNR, CDR2 FQNEAQ (reference sequence). The CDR3 loop spans 17 amino acids. The V end lost 3 bases, the J end lost 6 bases, and 24 bases lay between the germline ends. CDR3 sequence: CASSFTRSLLGALEQYF. CDR3 coding DNA: TGTGCCAGCAGCTTCACCAGGTCCCTATTGGGCGCCCTCGAGCAGTACTTC.

Written as DNA, the CDR3 is TGTGCCAGCAGCTTAGAGGGACAGCCTGGTGGTGCAGATACGCAGTATTTT. Translating gives CASSLEGQPGGADTQYF. V and J are TRBV11-2 and TRBJ2-3; TRBD1 aligns across 7 bases. This CDR3 spans 17 amino acids. The V gene's germline CDR1 is SGHAT and CDR2 FQNNGV. V was pared by 0 bases and J by 4 bases, with 10 bases of the junction left unmatched.

This clone was seen only a few times. This chain joins TRBV7-9 and TRBJ2-3, with 7 bases lining up with TRBD1. The CDR3 extends over 15 amino acids. CDR1 is SEHNR and CDR2 is FQNEAQ in the germline V gene (reference sequence). V shed 5 bases, J shed 2 bases, and the junction held 7 bases outside the gene matches. In DNA form, the CDR3 reads TGTGCCAGCAGCACCTCGGACAGGAACACAGATACGCAGTATTTT. Its translation: CASSTSDRNTDTQYF.

CDR3 sequence (DNA): TGTGCCAGTAGATCAATCGGGAGTGGAAACACCATATATTTT. Translated, it gives CASRSIGSGNTIYF. The rearrangement links TRBV19 to TRBJ1-3; no clear D. Trimming cost V 6 bases and J 3 bases, with 12 bases left between them. This CDR3 is 14 amino acids long. CDR1 is LNHDA, CDR2 SQIVND, per germline (reference sequence).

This chain connects TRBV6-6 to TRBJ2-5, with 7 bases fitting TRBD2. The V segment lost 8 bases and the J segment 5 bases; nucleotides outside the gene matches: 8. The CDR3 totals 13 residues. Germline assignment: CDR1 MNHNY and CDR2 SVGAGI (reference sequence). The CDR3 nucleotides read TGTGCCAGCTCGGAAGCGGGACGGGAGACCCAGTACTTC. This codes for CASSEAGRETQYF.